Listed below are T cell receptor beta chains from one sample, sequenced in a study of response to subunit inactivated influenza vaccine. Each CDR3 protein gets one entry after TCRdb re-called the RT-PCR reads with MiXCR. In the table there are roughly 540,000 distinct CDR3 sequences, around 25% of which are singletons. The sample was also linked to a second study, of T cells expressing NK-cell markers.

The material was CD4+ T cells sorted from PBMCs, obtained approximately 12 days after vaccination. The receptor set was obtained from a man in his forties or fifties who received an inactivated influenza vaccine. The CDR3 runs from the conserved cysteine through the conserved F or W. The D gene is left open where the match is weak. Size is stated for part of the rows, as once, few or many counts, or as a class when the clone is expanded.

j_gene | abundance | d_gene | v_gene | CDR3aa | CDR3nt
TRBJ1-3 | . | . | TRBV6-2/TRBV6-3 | CATLAAGGSGNTIYF | TGTGCCACCCTTGCGGCGGGCGGCTCTGGAAACACCATATATTTT
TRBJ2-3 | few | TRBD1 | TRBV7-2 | CASSPTTGQGSYTQYF | TGTGCCAGCAGCCCCACGACGGGACAGGGATCCTATACGCAGTATTTT
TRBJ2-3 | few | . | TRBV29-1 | CSVEASWEDTQYF | TGCAGCGTTGAGGCCTCTTGGGAGGATACGCAGTATTTT
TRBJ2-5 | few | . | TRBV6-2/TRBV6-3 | CASSSPLALYQETQYF | TGTGCCAGCAGTTCGCCCCTAGCGTTATACCAAGAGACCCAGTACTTC
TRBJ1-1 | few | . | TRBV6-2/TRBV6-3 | CASRDHLPAPEAFF | TGTGCCAGCAGAGACCACCTCCCCGCTCCTGAAGCTTTCTTT
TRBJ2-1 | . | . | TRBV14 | CASSQVVGSNEQFF | TGTGCCAGCAGCCAAGTGGTGGGGTCCAATGAGCAGTTCTTC
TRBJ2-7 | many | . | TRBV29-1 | CSVEESRGEQYF | TGCAGCGTTGAAGAGTCTCGAGGCGAGCAGTACTTC
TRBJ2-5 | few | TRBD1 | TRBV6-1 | CASSQGALQETQYF | TGTGCCAGCAGCCAGGGGGCTCTCCAAGAGACCCAGTACTTC
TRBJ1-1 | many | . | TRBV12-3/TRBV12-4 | CASRLDGANTEAFF | TGTGCCAGCAGACTGGACGGGGCGAACACTGAAGCTTTCTTT
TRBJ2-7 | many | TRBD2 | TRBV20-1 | CSAVTSGGRHEQYF | TGCAGTGCCGTGACTAGCGGGGGACGGCACGAGCAGTACTTC
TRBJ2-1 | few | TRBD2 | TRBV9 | CASSAGTSVYNEQFF | TGTGCCAGCAGCGCGGGGACTAGCGTCTACAATGAGCAGTTCTTC
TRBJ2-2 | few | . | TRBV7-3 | CASSPTQGDTGELFF | TGTGCCAGCAGTCCGACGCAGGGAGATACCGGGGAGCTGTTTTTT
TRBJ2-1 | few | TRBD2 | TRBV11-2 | CASSLGGLAGGSKFF | TGTGCCAGCAGCTTAGGGGGACTAGCGGGGGGCTCAAAGTTCTTC
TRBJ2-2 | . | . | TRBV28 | CASRLRGANTGELFF | TGTGCCAGCAGGCTCAGGGGTGCGAACACCGGGGAGCTGTTTTTT
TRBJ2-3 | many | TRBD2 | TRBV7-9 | CASSLGLAVLDTQYF | TGTGCCAGCAGCTTAGGACTAGCAGTCCTAGATACGCAGTATTTT
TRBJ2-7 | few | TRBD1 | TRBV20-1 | CSAEDRGLGEQYF | TGCAGTGCTGAGGACAGGGGCCTAGGCGAGCAGTACTTC
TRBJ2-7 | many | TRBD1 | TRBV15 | CATSRGVGTGGYEQYF | TGTGCCACCAGCAGGGGCGTCGGGACAGGGGGCTACGAGCAGTACTTC
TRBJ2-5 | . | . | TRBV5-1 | CASSLSSGRGETQYF | TGCGCCAGCAGCTTGTCAAGCGGCCGGGGGGAGACCCAGTACTTC
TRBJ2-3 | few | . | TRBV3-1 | CASSQYGGAGDTDTQYF | TGTGCCAGCAGCCAATATGGGGGGGCGGGAGACACAGATACGCAGTATTTT
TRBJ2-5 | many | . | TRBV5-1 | CASSSGDQETQYF | TGCGCCAGCAGCTCCGGCGACCAAGAGACCCAGTACTTC
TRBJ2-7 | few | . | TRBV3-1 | CASSQLSKPYEQYF | TGTGCCAGCAGCCAACTTAGCAAACCCTACGAGCAGTACTTC
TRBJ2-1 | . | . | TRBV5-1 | CASSLGSGRTGREQFF | TGCGCCAGCAGTCTCGGTAGCGGCCGAACCGGAAGGGAGCAGTTCTTC
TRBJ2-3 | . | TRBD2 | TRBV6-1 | CASRELAGGADTQYF | TGTGCCAGCAGGGAACTAGCGGGGGGAGCAGATACGCAGTATTTT
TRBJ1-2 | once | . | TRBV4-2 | CASSQAGQTYQGYTF | TGTGCCAGCAGCCAAGCTGGTCAGACCTATCAGGGCTACACCTTC
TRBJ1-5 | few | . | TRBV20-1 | CSVARGNQPQHF | TGCAGTGTCGCGAGGGGCAATCAGCCCCAGCATTTT
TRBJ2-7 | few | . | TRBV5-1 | CASSSLRGNSYEQYF | TGCGCCAGCAGCTCCCTGAGAGGGAACTCCTACGAGCAGTACTTC
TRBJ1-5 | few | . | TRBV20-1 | CSARDDIQPQHF | TGCAGTGCTAGAGATGACATTCAGCCCCAGCATTTT
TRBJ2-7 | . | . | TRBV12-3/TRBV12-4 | CASSFGGGPPYEQYF | TGTGCCAGCAGTTTCGGTGGGGGACCCCCCTACGAGCAGTACTTC
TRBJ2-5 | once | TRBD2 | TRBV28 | CASRPGLAGGRTQYF | TGTGCCAGCAGGCCCGGACTAGCGGGGGGCCGTACCCAGTACTTC
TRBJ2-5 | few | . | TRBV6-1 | CASKLPGTETQYF | TGTGCCAGCAAACTGCCAGGGACGGAGACCCAGTACTTC
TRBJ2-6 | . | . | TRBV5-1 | CASSTGDLSVPTF | TGCGCCAGCAGCACGGGAGATCTTTCCGTCCCGACTTTC
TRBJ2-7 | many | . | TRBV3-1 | CASSQVLNEQYF | TGTGCCAGCAGCCAAGTTCTCAACGAGCAGTACTTC
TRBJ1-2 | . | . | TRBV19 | CASSSPLRDGYTF | TGTGCCAGTAGTAGCCCCTTGCGGGATGGCTACACCTTC
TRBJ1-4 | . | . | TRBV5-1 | CASSLGRPPEKLFF | TGCGCCAGCAGCTTGGGAAGACCGCCTGAAAAACTGTTTTTT
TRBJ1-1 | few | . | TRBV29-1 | CSVVRTPKNTEAFF | TGCAGCGTTGTGAGGACCCCCAAGAACACTGAAGCTTTCTTT
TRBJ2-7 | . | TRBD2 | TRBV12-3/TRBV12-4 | CASSLERGAGYEQYF | TGTGCCAGCAGTTTAGAGCGGGGGGCCGGCTACGAGCAGTACTTC
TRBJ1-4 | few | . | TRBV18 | CASSPAGRSEKLFF | TGTGCCAGCTCACCGGCAGGGAGGAGTGAAAAACTGTTTTTT
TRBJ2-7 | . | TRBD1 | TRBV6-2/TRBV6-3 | CASSETGTGSYEQYF | TGTGCCAGCAGCGAGACCGGGACAGGGTCCTACGAGCAGTACTTC
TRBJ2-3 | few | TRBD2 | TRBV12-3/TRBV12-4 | CASSILAGAPDTQYF | TGTGCCAGCAGTATACTAGCGGGAGCCCCAGATACGCAGTATTTT
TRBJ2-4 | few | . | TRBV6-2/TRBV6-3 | CASSYRRGSAKNIQYF | TGTGCCAGCAGTTACCGTCGAGGATCGGCCAAAAACATTCAGTACTTC
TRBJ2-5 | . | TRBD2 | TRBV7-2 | CASSLVVAGGLETQYF | TGTGCCAGCAGCTTAGTTGTAGCGGGGGGGTTGGAGACCCAGTACTTC
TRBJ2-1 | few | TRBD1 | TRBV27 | CASSLFGQGENEQFF | TGTGCCAGCAGTTTATTCGGGCAGGGGGAGAATGAGCAGTTCTTC
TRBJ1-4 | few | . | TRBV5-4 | CASSLKDSFNEKLFF | TGTGCCAGCAGCTTGAAGGACAGCTTTAATGAAAAACTGTTTTTT
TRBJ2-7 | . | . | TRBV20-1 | CSAGDGRRDEQYF | TGCAGTGCTGGGGACGGAAGAAGGGACGAGCAGTACTTC
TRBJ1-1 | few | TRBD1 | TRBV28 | CASTTAGGPMNTEAFF | TGTGCCAGCACCACCGCAGGGGGGCCAATGAACACTGAAGCTTTCTTT
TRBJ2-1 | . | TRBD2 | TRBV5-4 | CASSLAGTSGDNEQFF | TGTGCCAGCAGCTTGGCCGGGACTAGCGGGGACAATGAGCAGTTCTTC
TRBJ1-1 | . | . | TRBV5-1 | CASSLGALVSNTEAFF | TGCGCCAGCAGCTTGGGCGCCCTTGTATCTAACACTGAAGCTTTCTTT
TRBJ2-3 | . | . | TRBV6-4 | CASSREVTWDTDTQYF | TGTGCCAGCAGTCGCGAAGTCACATGGGACACAGATACGCAGTATTTT
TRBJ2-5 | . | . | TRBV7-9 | CASSWDGPRETQYF | TGTGCCAGCAGCTGGGACGGCCCCCGGGAGACCCAGTACTTC
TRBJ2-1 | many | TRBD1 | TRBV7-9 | CASSSGTGAFNEQFF | TGTGCCAGCAGCTCTGGGACAGGGGCTTTCAATGAGCAGTTCTTC
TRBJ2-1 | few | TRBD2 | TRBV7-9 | CASSSGLAGSSYNEQFF | TGTGCCAGCAGCTCAGGACTAGCGGGGAGCTCCTACAATGAGCAGTTCTTC
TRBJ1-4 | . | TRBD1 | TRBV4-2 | CASRNYRGPNENLFF | TGTGCCAGCAGAAACTACAGGGGACCAAATGAAAATCTGTTTTTT
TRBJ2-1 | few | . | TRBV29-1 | CSVGQHSYNEQFF | TGCAGCGTTGGGCAGCACTCCTACAATGAGCAGTTCTTC